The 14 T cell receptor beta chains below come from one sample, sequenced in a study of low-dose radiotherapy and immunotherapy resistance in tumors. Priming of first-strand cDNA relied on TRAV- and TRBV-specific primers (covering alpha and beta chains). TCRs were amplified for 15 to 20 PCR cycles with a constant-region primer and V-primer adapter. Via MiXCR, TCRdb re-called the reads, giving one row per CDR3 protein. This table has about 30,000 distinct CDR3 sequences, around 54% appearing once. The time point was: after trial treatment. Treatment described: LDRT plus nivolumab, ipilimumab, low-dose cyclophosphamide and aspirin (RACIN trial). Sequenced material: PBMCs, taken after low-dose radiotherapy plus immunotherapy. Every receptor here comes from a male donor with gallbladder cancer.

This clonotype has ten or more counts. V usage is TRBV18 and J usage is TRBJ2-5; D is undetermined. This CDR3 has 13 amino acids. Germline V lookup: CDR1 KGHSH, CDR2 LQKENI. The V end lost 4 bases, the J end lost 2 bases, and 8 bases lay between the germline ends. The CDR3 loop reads CASSRAGQETQYF. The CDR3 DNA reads TGTGCCAGCTCACGGGCTGGGCAAGAGACCCAGTACTTC.

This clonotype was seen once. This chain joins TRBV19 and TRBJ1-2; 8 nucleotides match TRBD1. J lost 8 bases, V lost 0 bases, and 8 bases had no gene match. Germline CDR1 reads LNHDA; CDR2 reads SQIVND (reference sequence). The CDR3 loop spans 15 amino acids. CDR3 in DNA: TGTGCCAGTAGTATAGAGGACAGGGCCTCTTTGGGCTACACCTTC. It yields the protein CASSIEDRASLGYTF.

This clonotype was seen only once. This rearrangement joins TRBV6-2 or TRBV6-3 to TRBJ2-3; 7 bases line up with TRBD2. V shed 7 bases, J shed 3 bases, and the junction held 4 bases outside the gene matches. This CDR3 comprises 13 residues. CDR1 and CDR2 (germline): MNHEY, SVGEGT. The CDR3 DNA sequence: TGTGCCAGCACTCTAGCGGCGACAGATACGCAGTATTTT. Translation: CASTLAATDTQYF.

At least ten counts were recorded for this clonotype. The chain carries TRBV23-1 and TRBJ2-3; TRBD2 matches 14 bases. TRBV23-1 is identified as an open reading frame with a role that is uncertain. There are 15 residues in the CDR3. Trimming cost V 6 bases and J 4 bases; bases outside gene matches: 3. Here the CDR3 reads CASRGLAGVPDTQYF. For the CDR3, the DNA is TGCGCCAGCAGGGGACTAGCGGGAGTTCCAGATACGCAGTATTTT.

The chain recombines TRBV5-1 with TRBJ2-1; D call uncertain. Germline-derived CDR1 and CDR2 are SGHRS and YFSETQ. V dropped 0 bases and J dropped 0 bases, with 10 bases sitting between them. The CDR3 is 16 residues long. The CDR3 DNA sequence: TGCGCCAGCAGCTTGGCCAAGCATAGCTCCTACAATGAGCAGTTCTTC. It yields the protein CASSLAKHSSYNEQFF.

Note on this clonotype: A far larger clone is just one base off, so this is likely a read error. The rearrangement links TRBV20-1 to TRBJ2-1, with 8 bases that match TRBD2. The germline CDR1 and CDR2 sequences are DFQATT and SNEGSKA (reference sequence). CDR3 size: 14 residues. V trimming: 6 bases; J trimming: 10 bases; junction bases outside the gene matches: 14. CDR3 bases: TGCAGTGCGAGGTCTAGCGGGCATGGAGACGAGCAGTTCTTC. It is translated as CSARSSGHGDEQFF.

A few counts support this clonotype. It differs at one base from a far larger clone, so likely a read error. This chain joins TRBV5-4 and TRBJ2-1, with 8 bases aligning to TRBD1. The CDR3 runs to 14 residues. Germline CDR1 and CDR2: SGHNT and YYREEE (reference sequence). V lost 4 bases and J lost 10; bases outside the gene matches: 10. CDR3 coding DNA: TGTGCCAGCAGCCGACAGGGGAACAGCAACGAGCAGTTCTTC. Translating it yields CASSRQGNSNEQFF.

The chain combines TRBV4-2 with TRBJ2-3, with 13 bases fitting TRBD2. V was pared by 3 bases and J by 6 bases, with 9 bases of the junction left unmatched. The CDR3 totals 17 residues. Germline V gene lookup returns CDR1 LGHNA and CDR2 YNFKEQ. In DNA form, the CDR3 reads TGTGCCAGCAGCCAGGACGTACTAGCGGGGGGGGTGGATACGCAGTATTTT. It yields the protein CASSQDVLAGGVDTQYF.

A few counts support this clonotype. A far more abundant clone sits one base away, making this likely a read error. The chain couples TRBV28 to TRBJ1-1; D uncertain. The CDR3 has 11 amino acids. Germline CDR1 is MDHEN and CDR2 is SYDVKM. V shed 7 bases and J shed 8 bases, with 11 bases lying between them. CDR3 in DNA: TGTGCCAGCACCTGGGAGAGCGAAGCTTTCTTT. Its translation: CASTWESEAFF.

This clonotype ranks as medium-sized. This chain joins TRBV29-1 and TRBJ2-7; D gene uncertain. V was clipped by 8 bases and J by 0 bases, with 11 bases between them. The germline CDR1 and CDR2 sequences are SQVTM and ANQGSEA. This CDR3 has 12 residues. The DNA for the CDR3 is TGCAGCACTACGACTGCCTCCTACGAGCAGTACTTC. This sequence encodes CSTTTASYEQYF.

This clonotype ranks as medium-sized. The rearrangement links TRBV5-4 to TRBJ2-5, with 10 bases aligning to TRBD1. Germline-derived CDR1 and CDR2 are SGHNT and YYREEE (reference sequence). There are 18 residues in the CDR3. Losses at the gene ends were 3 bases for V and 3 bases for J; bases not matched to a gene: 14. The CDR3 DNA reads TGTGCCAGCAGCTACCCGGACAGGGGGACTACCACTAAAGAGACCCAGTACTTC. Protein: CASSYPDRGTTTKETQYF. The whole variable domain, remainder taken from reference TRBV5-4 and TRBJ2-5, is ETGVTQSPTHLIKTRGQQVTLRCSSQSGHNTVSWYQQALGQGPQFIFQYYREEENGRGNFPPRFSGLQFPNYSSELNVNALELDDSALYLCASSYPDRGTTTKETQYFGPGTRLLVL.

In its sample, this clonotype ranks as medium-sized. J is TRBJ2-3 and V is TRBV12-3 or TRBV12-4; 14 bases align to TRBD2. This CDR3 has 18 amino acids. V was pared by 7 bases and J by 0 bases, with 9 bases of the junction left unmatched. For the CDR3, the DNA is TGTGCCAGCACCCCGGGACTAGCGGGAGTAGGGAGCACAGATACGCAGTATTTT. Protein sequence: CASTPGLAGVGSTDTQYF.

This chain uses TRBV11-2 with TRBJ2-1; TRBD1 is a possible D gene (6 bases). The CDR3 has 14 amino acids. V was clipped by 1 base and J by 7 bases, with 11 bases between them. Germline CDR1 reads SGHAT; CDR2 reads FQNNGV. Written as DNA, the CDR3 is TGTGCCAGCAGCTTAGGCCAGGGGCCGAATGAGCAGTTCTTC. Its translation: CASSLGQGPNEQFF. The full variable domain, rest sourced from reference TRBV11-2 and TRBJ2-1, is EAGVAQSPRYKIIEKRQSVAFWCNPISGHATLYWYQQILGQGPKLLIQFQNNGVVDDSQLPKDRFSAERLKGVDSTLKIQPAKLEDSAVYLCASSLGQGPNEQFFGPGTRLTVL.

The CDR3 DNA reads as TGTGCCAGCAGTGACCGGACAGCAGGCCAAGAGACCCAGTACTTC. Translated, it gives CASSDRTAGQETQYF. The chain links TRBV6-2 or TRBV6-3 to TRBJ2-5, with TRBD1 as a possible D gene (6 bases). V dropped 5 bases and J dropped 1 base, with 14 bases sitting between them. CDR1 is MNHEY and CDR2 is SVGEGT in the germline V gene. This CDR3 contains 15 residues.